Reported below is one T cell receptor (beta chain). The antigen is undetermined. The CDR3 is made up of 14 amino acids. The V gene's germline CDR1 is SGHDT and CDR2 YYEEEE. V was pared by 2 bases and J by 6 bases, with 12 bases between. Healthy bone marrow donors supplied every sample. This entry comes from a study of cytomegalovirus exposure and HLA in healthy donors. The study's findings and limits: There were some public TCRs occurring in many donors, but most TCR sequences were rare.

The PCR ran on 60 Vbeta and 13 Jbeta primers. Per the original data handling: Roughly 11 million shared chains were among roughly 81 million unique TCR beta chains counted in a later analysis. The protocol was immunoSEQ multiplex PCR, while the TCRdb copy is restricted to in-frame clones and leaves out a portion. D and trimming come from the DNA, and the V and J calls and clone size come from that table. The repertoire includes roughly 200,000 clones, 75% to 85% of them detected once, and roughly an eighth sits in the top ten. Sequenced input: PBMCs. The rearrangement uses TRBV5-6 and TRBJ2-1; tentative D call: TRBD1 (6 bases). This TCR came from a woman aged 30 to 39 in good health and CMV-seropositive. The CDR3 nucleotides read TGTGCCAGCAGCTTCAACAGGGTTGGCAATGAGCAGTTCTTC. Translating it yields CASSFNRVGNEQFF.